The rows below give T cell receptor beta chains drawn from one sample of a study of early T cells in non-severe SARS-CoV-2 infection. TCRdb independently ran MiXCR on the 5' RACE reads; one entry per CDR3 protein. The sample has approximately 27,000 distinct CDR3 sequences, 5.5% to 6% seen once. Sequences were obtained from whole blood. All receptors derive from an adult who was a healthcare worker with PCR-confirmed SARS-CoV-2 infection or an uninfected control (not recorded which). Each CDR3 is given with its conserved first and last residue. Each record gives: D gene, J gene, clone size, V gene, CDR3 protein, CDR3 DNA. A D gene is named only where the DNA matches it firmly. Some rows mark clone size as missing; the rest say once, few, many or name a class of expanded clone.

>-|TRBJ2-7|many|TRBV5-5
CASSGPYEQYF
TGTGCCAGCAGCGGGCCCTACGAGCAGTACTTC
>-|TRBJ2-7|many|TRBV28
CASSFQGNPYEQYF
TGTGCCAGCAGTTTTCAGGGAAACCCCTACGAGCAGTACTTC
>TRBD2|TRBJ2-2|few|TRBV7-6
CASSSSGGAHTGELFF
TGTGCCAGCAGCTCCTCCGGGGGGGCCCACACCGGGGAGCTGTTTTTT
>-|TRBJ1-3|few|TRBV6-5
CASSYSGSGNTIYF
TGTGCCAGCAGTTACTCTGGTAGTGGAAACACCATATATTTT
>TRBD1|TRBJ2-7|many|TRBV30
CAWQKPRDSYFGEQYF
TGTGCCTGGCAAAAACCCCGGGACAGCTATTTCGGCGAGCAGTACTTC
>TRBD1|TRBJ1-1|many|TRBV7-9
CASSDDRGALRAFF
TGTGCCAGCAGTGATGACAGGGGGGCGCTTCGGGCTTTCTTT
>-|TRBJ2-2|many|TRBV5-1
CASRPDSSGELFF
TGCGCCAGCAGGCCAGACAGCTCTGGGGAGCTGTTTTTT
>TRBD1|TRBJ2-1|many|TRBV7-3
CASSISQGTNEQFF
TGTGCCAGCAGCATATCACAGGGGACGAATGAGCAGTTCTTC
>TRBD1|TRBJ1-2|many|TRBV10-3
CAISLGQASYTF
TGTGCCATCAGTCTCGGACAGGCCAGCTACACCTTC
>TRBD2|TRBJ2-1|many|TRBV25-1
CASSTRLAGGGEQFF
TGTGCCAGCAGTACCCGACTAGCGGGAGGGGGTGAGCAGTTCTTC
>TRBD1|TRBJ1-1|many|TRBV10-3
CAISERGRHTEAFF
TGTGCCATCAGTGAAAGGGGGCGTCACACTGAAGCTTTCTTT
>-|TRBJ2-1|many|TRBV27
CASSGSSSYNEQFF
TGTGCCAGCAGCGGCTCGAGCTCCTACAATGAGCAGTTCTTC
>-|TRBJ2-1|many|TRBV7-2
CASSSQGRGGYNEQFF
TGTGCCAGCAGCTCCCAGGGCAGGGGAGGCTACAATGAGCAGTTCTTC
>TRBD1|TRBJ2-3|many|TRBV4-3
CASSQGQGPDTQYF
TGCGCCAGCAGCCAGGGACAGGGACCAGATACGCAGTATTTT
>TRBD2|TRBJ2-5|many|TRBV12-3/TRBV12-4
CASSSQRRAGPETQYF
TGTGCCAGCAGTTCCCAACGAAGAGCGGGACCAGAGACCCAGTACTTC
>TRBD2|TRBJ2-1|many|TRBV5-4
CASRTSGRANEQFF
TGTGCCAGCAGGACTAGCGGGAGGGCGAATGAGCAGTTCTTC
>-|TRBJ1-5|-|TRBV12-3/TRBV12-4
CASSFAGGSNQPQHF
TGTGCCAGCAGTTTCGCCGGGGGGAGCAATCAGCCCCAGCATTTT
>-|TRBJ2-7|few|TRBV11-1
CASSFLGLLGGEQYF
TGTGCCAGCAGCTTTCTTGGGCTCCTCGGTGGGGAGCAGTACTTC
>-|TRBJ1-2|many|TRBV6-5
CASVGTGDGYGYTF
TGTGCCAGCGTTGGGACTGGAGATGGGTATGGCTACACCTTC
>-|TRBJ2-3|few|TRBV5-1
CASSLDGSTDTQYF
TGCGCCAGCAGCTTGGATGGTTCCACAGATACGCAGTATTTT
>-|TRBJ1-2|many|TRBV19
CASSDQGNYGYTF
TGTGCCAGTAGTGATCAGGGGAACTATGGCTACACCTTC
>-|TRBJ1-3|many|TRBV7-9
CASSRLGGGLGNTIYF
TGTGCCAGCAGCCGCCTCGGAGGAGGGCTTGGAAACACCATATATTTT
>-|TRBJ1-2|many|TRBV6-1
CASKGRDGYTF
TGTGCCAGCAAGGGGAGGGATGGCTACACCTTC
>TRBD1|TRBJ2-1|-|TRBV11-2
CASSNARTGFSYNEQFF
TGTGCCAGCAGTAATGCCCGGACAGGGTTCTCCTACAATGAGCAGTTCTTC
>TRBD2|TRBJ2-2|many|TRBV11-3
CASSLGIAGGSTGELFF
TGTGCCAGCAGCTTAGGAATAGCGGGAGGAAGTACCGGGGAGCTGTTTTTT
>-|TRBJ2-7|many|TRBV7-2
CASSQTRGLEQYF
TGTGCCAGCAGCCAAACTAGGGGGTTGGAGCAGTACTTC
>TRBD2|TRBJ2-3|many|TRBV15
CATSRDPTSGGDTQYF
TGTGCCACCAGCAGAGATCCGACTAGCGGGGGGGATACGCAGTATTTT
>-|TRBJ1-5|many|TRBV7-2
CASSPVGVDGGAWPQHF
TGTGCCAGCAGCCCCGTAGGAGTGGACGGAGGAGCATGGCCCCAGCATTTT
>TRBD1|TRBJ1-3|many|TRBV20-1
CSATGGAGNTIYF
TGCAGTGCCACAGGGGGGGCTGGAAACACCATATATTTT